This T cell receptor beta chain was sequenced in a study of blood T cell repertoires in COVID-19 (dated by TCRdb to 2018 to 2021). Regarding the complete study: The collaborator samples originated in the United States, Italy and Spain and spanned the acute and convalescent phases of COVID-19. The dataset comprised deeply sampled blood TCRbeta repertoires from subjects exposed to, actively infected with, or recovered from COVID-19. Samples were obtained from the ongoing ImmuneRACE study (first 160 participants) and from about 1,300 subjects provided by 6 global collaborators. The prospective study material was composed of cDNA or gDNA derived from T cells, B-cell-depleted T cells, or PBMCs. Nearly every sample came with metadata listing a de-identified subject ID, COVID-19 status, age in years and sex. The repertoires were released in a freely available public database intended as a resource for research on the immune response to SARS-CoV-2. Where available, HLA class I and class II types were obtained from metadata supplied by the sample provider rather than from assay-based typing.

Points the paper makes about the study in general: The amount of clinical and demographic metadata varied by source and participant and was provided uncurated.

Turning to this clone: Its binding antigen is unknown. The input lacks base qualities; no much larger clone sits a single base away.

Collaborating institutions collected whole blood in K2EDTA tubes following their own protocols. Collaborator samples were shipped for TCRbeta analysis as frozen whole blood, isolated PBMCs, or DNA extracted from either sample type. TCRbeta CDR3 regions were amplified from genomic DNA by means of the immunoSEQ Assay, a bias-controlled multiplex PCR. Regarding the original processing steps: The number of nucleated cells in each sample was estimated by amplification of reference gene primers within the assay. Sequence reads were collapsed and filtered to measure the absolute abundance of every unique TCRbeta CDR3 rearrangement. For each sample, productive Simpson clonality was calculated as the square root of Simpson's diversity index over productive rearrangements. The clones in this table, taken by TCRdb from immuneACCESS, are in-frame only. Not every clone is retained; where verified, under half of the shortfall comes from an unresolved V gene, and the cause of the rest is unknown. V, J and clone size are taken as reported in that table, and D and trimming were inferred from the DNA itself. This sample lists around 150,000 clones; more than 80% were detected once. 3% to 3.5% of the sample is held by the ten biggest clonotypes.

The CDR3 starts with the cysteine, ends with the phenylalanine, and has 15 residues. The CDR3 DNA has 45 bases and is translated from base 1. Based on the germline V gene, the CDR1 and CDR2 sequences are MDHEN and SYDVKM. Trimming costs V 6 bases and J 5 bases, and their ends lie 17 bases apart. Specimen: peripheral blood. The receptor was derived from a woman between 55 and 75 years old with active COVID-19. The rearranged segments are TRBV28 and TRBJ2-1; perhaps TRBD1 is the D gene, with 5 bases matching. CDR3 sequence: CASSLGQTPNNEQFF. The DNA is TGTGCCAGCAGCCTAGGACAAACCCCAAACAATGAGCAGTTCTTC. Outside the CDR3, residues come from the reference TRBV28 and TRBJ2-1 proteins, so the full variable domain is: DVKVTQSSRYLVKRTGEKVFLECVQDMDHENMFWYRQDPGLGLRLIYFSYDVKMKEKGDIPEGYSVSREKKERFSLILESASTNQTSMYLCASSLGQTPNNEQFFGPGTRLTVL.